This T cell receptor beta chain was captured by sequencing in a study of immune heterogeneity within non-small cell lung tumors. Multiplex PCR amplified the TCR beta CDR3 region. Its first round ran for about 10 cycles with 32 V and 13 J primers. TCRdb itself ran the multiplex PCR reads through MiXCR, one entry per CDR3 protein. This table has roughly 13,000 distinct CDR3 sequences, around a quarter appearing once. Bulk tumor genomic DNA constituted the template, at 600 ng per sample. Biopsies that were spaced far apart were taken, several per primary tumor, during surgery. Newly diagnosed with untreated non-small cell lung cancer, the patients underwent curative surgery. This clonotype was observed many times. What was sequenced was lung tumor tissue. This clonotype was sampled from a middle-aged man with non-small cell lung cancer.

CDR3 sequence: CASSRQLDTQYF. The DNA for the CDR3 is TGTGCCAGCAGCCGCCAACTGGATACGCAGTATTTT. The chain has TRBV14 and TRBJ2-3; D unclear. Trimming cost V 4 bases and J 6 bases, with 8 bases left between them. The CDR3 loop spans 12 amino acids. Germline lookup yields CDR1 SGHDN and CDR2 FVKESK. Full variable domain (outside the CDR3, taken from reference TRBV14 and TRBJ2-3): EAGVTQFPSHSVIEKGQTVTLRCDPISGHDNLYWYRRVMGKEIKFLLHFVKESKQDESGMPNNRFLAERTGGTYSTLKVQPAELEDSGVYFCASSRQLDTQYFGPGTRLTVL.